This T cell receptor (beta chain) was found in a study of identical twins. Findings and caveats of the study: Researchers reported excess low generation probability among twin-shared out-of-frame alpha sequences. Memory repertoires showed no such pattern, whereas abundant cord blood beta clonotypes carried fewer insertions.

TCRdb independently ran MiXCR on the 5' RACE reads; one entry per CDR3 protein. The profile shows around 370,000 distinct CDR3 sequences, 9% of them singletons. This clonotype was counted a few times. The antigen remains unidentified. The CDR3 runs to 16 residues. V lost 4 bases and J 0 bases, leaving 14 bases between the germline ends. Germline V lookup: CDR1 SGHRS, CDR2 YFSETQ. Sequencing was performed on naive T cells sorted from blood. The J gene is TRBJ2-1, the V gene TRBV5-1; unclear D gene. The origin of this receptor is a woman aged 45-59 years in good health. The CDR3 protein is CASSPDLRSSYNEQFF. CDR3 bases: TGCGCCAGCAGCCCGGATTTAAGGAGCTCCTACAATGAGCAGTTCTTC.